This T cell receptor (beta chain) was documented in a study of T cells after yellow fever vaccination. For the study at large: Researchers used SMART-Seq v4 Ultra Low Input to prepare fractions that had low cell numbers. The study's findings and limits: Weaker, the secondary response had a peak occurring faster, on day 5 versus 15. After the booster, 96% of CD4 and about nine tenths of CD8 primary-response clones were re-detected.

TCRdb reprocessed the 5' RACE reads with MiXCR, giving one entry per CDR3 protein. The sample consists of some 350,000 distinct CDR3 sequences, 8.7% of them appearing once. In its sample, this clonotype was seen a few times. The antigen remains undetermined. This CDR3 has 17 residues. The ends were cut back, 4 bases at V and 0 bases at J, with 16 bases in the middle. CDR1 and CDR2 from the germline V gene are SEHNR and FQNEAQ (reference sequence). The chain couples TRBV7-9 to TRBJ2-4; D gene unclear. The receptor was isolated from a young man who received the YFV17D yellow fever vaccine. Here the sequenced sample was PBMCs, taken on the day of the first yellow fever vaccination. The CDR3 DNA reads as TGTGCCAGCAGCTCGCAGTCCGGTCAGCTAGCCAAAAACATTCAGTACTTC. This encodes CASSSQSGQLAKNIQYF.